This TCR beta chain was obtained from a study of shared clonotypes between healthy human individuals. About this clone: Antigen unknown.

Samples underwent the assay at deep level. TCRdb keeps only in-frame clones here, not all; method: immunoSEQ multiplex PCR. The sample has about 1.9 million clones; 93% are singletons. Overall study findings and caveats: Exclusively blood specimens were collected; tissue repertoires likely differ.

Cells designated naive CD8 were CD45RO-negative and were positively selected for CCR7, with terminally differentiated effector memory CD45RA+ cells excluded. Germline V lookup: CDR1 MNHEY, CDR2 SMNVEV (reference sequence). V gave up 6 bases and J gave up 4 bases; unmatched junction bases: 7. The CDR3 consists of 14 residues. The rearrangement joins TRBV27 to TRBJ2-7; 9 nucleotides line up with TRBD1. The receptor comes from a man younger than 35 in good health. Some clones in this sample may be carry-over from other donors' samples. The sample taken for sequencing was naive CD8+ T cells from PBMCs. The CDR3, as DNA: TGTGCCAGCAGGCAACAGGGGGCGCGGTACGAGCAGTACTTC. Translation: CASRQQGARYEQYF.